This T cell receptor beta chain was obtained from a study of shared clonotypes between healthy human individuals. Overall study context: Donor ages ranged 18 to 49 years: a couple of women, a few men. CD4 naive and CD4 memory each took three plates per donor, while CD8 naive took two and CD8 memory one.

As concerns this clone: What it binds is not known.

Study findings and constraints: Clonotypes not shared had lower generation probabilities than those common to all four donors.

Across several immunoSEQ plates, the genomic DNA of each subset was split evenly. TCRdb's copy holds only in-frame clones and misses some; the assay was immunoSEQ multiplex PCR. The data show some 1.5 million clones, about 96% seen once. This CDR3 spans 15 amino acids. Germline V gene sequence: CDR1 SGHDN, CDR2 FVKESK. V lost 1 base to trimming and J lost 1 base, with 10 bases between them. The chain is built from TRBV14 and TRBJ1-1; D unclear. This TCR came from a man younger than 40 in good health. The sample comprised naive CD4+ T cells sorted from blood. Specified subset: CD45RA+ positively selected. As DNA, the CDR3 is TGTGCCAGCAGCCAAGTTATCAGCGGGAACACTGAAGCTTTCTTT. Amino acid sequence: CASSQVISGNTEAFF.